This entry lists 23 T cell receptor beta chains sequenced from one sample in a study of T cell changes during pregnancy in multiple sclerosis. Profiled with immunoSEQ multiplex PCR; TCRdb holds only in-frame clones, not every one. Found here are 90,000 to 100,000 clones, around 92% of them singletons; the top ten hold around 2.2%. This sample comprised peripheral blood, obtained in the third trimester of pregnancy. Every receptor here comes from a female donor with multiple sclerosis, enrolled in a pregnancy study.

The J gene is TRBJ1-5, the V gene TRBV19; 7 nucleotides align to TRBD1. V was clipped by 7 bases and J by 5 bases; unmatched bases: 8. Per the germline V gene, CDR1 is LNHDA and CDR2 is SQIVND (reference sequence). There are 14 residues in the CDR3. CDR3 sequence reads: CASMWRGPDQPQHF. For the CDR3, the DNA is TGTGCCAGTATGTGGAGGGGGCCCGATCAGCCCCAGCATTTT.

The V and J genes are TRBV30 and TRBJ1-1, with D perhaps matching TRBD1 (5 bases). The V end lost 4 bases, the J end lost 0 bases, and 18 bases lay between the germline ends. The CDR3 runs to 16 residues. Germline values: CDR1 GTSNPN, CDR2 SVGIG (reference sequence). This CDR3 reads CAWTRQSPLLNTEAFF. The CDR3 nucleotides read TGTGCCTGGACGAGACAGAGCCCTCTTCTGAACACTGAAGCTTTCTTT. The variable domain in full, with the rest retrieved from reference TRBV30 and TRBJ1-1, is SQTIHQWPATLVQPVGSPLSLECTVEGTSNPNLYWYRQAAGRGLQLLFYSVGIGQISSEVPQNLSASRPQDRQFILSSKKLLLSDSGFYLCAWTRQSPLLNTEAFFGQGTRLTVV.

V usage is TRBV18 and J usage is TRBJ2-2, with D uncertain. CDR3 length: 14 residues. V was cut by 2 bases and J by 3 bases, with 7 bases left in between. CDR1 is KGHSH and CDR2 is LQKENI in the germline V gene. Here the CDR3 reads CASSPIADTGELFF. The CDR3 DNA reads TGTGCCAGCTCACCAATTGCAGACACCGGGGAGCTGTTTTTT.

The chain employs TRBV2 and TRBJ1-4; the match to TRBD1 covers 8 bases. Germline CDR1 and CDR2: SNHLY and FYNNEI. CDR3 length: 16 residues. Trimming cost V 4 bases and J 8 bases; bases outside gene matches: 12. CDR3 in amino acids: CASSGRKGQGGEKLFF. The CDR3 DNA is TGTGCCAGCAGTGGGAGAAAAGGACAGGGAGGCGAAAAACTGTTTTTT. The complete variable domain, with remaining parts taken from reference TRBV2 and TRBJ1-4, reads EPEVTQTPSHQVTQMGQEVILRCVPISNHLYFYWYRQILGQKVEFLVSFYNNEISEKSEIFDDQFSVERPDGSNFTLKIRSTKLEDSAMYFCASSGRKGQGGEKLFFGSGTQLSVL.

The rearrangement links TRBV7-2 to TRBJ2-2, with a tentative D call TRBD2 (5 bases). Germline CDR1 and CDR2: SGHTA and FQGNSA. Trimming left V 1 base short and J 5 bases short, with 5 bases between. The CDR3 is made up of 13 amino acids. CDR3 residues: CASSLGGTGELFF. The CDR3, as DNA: TGTGCCAGCAGCTTAGGAGGGACCGGGGAGCTGTTTTTT.

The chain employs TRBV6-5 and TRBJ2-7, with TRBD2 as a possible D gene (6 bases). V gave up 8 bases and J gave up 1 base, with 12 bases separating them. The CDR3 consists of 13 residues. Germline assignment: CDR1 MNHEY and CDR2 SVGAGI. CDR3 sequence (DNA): TGTGCCAGCCGGGACTTACCGTCCTACGAGCAGTACTTC. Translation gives CASRDLPSYEQYF.

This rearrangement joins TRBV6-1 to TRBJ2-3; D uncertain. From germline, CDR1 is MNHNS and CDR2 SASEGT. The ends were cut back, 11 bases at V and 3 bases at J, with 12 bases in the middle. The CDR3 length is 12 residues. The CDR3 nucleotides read TGTGCCTGCGAGAAACGGACAGATACGCAGTATTTT. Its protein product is CACEKRTDTQYF.

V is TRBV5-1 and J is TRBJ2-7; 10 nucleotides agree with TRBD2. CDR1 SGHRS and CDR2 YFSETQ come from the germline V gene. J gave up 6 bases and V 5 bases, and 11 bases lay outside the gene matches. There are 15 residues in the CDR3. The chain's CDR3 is CASRTGTSVSREQYF. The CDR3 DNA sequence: TGCGCCAGCAGAACCGGGACTAGCGTCTCTCGCGAGCAGTACTTC.

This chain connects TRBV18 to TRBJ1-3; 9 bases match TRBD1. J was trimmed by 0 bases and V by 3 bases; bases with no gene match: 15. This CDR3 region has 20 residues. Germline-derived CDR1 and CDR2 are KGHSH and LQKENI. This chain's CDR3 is CASSPVLPGTGYPSGNTIYF. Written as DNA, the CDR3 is TGTGCCAGCTCACCCGTGTTACCCGGGACAGGGTACCCCTCTGGAAACACCATATATTTT.

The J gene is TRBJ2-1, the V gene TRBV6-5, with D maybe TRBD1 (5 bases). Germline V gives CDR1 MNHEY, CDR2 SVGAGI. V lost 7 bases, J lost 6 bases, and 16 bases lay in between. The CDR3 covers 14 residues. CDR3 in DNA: TGTGCCAGCACCAGGGCCCGACTTGCCAATGAGCAGTTCTTC. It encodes CASTRARLANEQFF.

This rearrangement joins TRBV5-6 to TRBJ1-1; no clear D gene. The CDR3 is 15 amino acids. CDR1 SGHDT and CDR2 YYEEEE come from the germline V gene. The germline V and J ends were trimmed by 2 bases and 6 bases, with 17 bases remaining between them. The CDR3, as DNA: TGTGCCAGCAGCTTCCGGGGTGTAGGACGGGCTGAAGCTTTCTTT. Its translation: CASSFRGVGRAEAFF.

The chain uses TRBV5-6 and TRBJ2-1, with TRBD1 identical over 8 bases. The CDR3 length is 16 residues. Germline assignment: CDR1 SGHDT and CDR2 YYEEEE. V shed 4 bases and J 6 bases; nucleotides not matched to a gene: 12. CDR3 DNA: TGTGCCAGCAGCGGATCACCGGGACAGGAGGGCAATGAGCAGTTCTTC. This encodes CASSGSPGQEGNEQFF.

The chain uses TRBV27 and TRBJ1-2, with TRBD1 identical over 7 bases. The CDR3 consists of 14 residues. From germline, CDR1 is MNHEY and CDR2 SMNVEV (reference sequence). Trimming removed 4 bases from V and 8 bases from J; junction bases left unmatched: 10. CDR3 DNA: TGTGCCAGCAGTTCCAGACAGGGTGGTCTGGGCTACACCTTC. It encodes CASSSRQGGLGYTF.

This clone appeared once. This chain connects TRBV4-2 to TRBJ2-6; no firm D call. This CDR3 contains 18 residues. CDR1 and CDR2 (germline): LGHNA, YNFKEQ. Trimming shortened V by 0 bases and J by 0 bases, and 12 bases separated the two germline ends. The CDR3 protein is CASSQDQVVSSGANVLTF. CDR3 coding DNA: TGTGCCAGCAGCCAAGATCAAGTCGTGAGCTCTGGGGCCAACGTCCTGACTTTC.

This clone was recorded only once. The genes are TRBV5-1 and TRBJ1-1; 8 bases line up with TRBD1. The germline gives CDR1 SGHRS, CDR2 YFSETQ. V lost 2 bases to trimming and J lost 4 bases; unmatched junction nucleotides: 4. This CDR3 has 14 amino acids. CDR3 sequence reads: CASSFRQGTTEAFF. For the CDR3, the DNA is TGCGCCAGCAGCTTCAGACAGGGGACCACTGAAGCTTTCTTT. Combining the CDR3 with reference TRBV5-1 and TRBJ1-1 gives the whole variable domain KAGVTQTPRYLIKTRGQQVTLSCSPISGHRSVSWYQQTPGQGLQFLFEYFSETQRNKGNFPGRFSGRQFSNSRSEMNVSTLELGDSALYLCASSFRQGTTEAFFGQGTRLTVV.

The CDR3 DNA reads as TGTGCCAGCAGTTTACCCACTAGCGGGAAAAACGAGCAGTACTTC. Translation gives CASSLPTSGKNEQYF. J is TRBJ2-7 and V is TRBV28, with 10 positions matching TRBD2. V dropped 2 bases and J dropped 5; count of bases not matched to a gene: 6. CDR3 length: 15 amino acids. Germline values: CDR1 MDHEN, CDR2 SYDVKM.

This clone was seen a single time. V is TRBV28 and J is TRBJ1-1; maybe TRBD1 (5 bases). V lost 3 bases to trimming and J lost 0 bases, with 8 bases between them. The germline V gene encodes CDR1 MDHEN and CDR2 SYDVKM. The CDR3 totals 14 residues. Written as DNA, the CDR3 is TGTGCCAGCAGTTTGGACAACCTGAACACTGAAGCTTTCTTT. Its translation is CASSLDNLNTEAFF.

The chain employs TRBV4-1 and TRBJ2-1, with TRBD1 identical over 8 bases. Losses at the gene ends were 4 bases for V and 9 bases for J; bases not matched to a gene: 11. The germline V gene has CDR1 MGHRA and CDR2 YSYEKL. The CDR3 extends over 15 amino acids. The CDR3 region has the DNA TGCGCCAGCAGCCGCGAAGGACAGGGAGGAGGTGAGCAGTTCTTC. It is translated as CASSREGQGGGEQFF.

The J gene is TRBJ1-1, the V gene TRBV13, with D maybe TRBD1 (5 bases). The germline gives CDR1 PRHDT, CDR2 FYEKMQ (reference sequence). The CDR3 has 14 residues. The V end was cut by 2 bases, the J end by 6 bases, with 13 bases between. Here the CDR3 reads CASSLWQGHAEAFF. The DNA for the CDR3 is TGTGCCAGCAGCTTATGGCAGGGCCACGCTGAAGCTTTCTTT. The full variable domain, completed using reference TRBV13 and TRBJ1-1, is AAGVIQSPRHLIKEKRETATLKCYPIPRHDTVYWYQQGPGQDPQFLISFYEKMQSDKGSIPDRFSAQQFSDYHSELNMSSLELGDSALYFCASSLWQGHAEAFFGQGTRLTVV.

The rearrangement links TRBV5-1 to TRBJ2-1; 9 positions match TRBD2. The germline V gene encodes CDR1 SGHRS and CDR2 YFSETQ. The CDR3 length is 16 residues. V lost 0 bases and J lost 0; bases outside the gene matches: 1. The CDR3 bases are TGCGCCAGCAGCTTGGGACTAGCGGACTCCTACAATGAGCAGTTCTTC. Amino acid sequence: CASSLGLADSYNEQFF.

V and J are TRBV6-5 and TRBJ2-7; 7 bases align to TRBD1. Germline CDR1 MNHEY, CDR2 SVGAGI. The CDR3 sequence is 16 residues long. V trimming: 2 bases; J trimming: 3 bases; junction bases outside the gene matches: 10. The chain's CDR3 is CASSYRVPGQNYEQYF. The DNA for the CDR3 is TGTGCCAGCAGTTACCGCGTCCCGGGACAGAACTACGAGCAGTACTTC.

CDR3 sequence: CASSLVHKSNQPQHF. The CDR3 bases are TGTGCCAGCAGCTTAGTGCACAAGAGCAATCAGCCCCAGCATTTT. The J gene is TRBJ1-5, the V gene TRBV7-2; D is undetermined. This CDR3 spans 15 amino acids. The V and J ends lost 1 base and 1 base respectively, with 8 bases between them. Germline CDR1 SGHTA, CDR2 FQGNSA.

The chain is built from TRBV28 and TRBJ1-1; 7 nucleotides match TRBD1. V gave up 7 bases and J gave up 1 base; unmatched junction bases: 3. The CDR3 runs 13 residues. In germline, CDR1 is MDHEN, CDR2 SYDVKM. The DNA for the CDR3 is TGTGCCAGCACCCACAGGGGGAACACTGAAGCTTTCTTT. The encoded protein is CASTHRGNTEAFF.